What follows are 28 T cell receptor beta chains derived from one specimen sequenced in a study of blood T cell repertoires in COVID-19. Generated by immunoSEQ multiplex PCR, the TCRdb table keeps only in-frame clones and is missing some. The sample lists around 370,000 clones; around 91% were seen once. The material sequenced was peripheral blood. The origin of the receptors is a woman aged 18-29 years who had recovered from COVID-19.

This sequence joins TRBV18 and TRBJ1-6; 9 nucleotides agree with TRBD1. CDR3 length: 16 residues. J lost 11 bases, V lost 3 bases, and 11 bases had no gene match. Per the germline V gene, CDR1 is KGHSH and CDR2 is LQKENI. The CDR3 DNA sequence: TGTGCCAGCTCACCCGGGACAGGGAGGCGAGCGACACCCCTCCACTTT. Translating gives CASSPGTGRRATPLHF. Full variable domain (rest looked up from reference TRBV18 and TRBJ1-6): NAGVMQNPRHLVRRRGQEARLRCSPMKGHSHVYWYRQLPEEGLKFMVYLQKENIIDESGMPKERFSAEFPKEGPSILRIQQVVRGDSAAYFCASSPGTGRRATPLHFGNGTRLTVT.

The chain uses TRBV7-2 and TRBJ2-4; 9 bases are a match to TRBD2. The CDR3 has 18 residues. The germline gives CDR1 SGHTA, CDR2 FQGNSA. V lost 1 base to trimming and J lost 2 bases; unmatched junction nucleotides: 9. CDR3 nucleotide sequence: TGTGCCAGCAGCTTAGTTGGCGGGAGGGCCGAGCCCAAAAACATTCAGTACTTC. It is translated as CASSLVGGRAEPKNIQYF.

The chain links TRBV29-1 to TRBJ1-2, with D possibly being TRBD1 (6 bases). V was clipped by 4 bases and J by 4 bases, with 13 bases between them. This CDR3 is built from 13 residues. Germline-derived CDR1 and CDR2 are SQVTM and ANQGSEA. Written as DNA, the CDR3 is TGCAGCGTTGCGGACAGCGTACTCTATGGCTACACCTTC. Translated: CSVADSVLYGYTF.

The chain couples TRBV3-1 (or the pseudogene TRBV3-2) to TRBJ2-1, with TRBD2 matching over 7 bases. Germline CDR1 reads LGHDT; CDR2 reads YNNKEL (reference sequence). V was clipped by 1 base and J by 2 bases; unmatched bases: 2. The CDR3 sequence is 15 residues long. The CDR3 here is CASSQGAGPYNEQFF. The CDR3, as DNA: TGTGCCAGCAGCCAAGGAGCGGGACCCTACAATGAGCAGTTCTTC.

The V call is TRBV11-3, the J call TRBJ1-5; D gene uncertain. V dropped 5 bases and J dropped 7 bases, with 12 bases sitting between them. CDR1 and CDR2 from the germline V gene are SGHNT and YENEEA. This CDR3 contains 13 residues. The CDR3 DNA is TGTGCCAGCAGCCAGACTTGGCAGCAGCCCCAGCATTTT. This encodes CASSQTWQQPQHF.

For this clone: This same CDR3 is encoded by further DNA sequences in the sample. CDR3 loop: CATSDGSTGDYGYTF. CDR3 bases: TGTGCCACCAGTGATGGTTCGACAGGGGATTATGGCTACACCTTC. The rearrangement links TRBV24-1 to TRBJ1-2; 8 bases align to TRBD1. Losses at the gene ends were 3 bases for V and 5 bases for J; bases not matched to a gene: 7. This CDR3 region has 15 residues. Germline V gene sequence: CDR1 KGHDR, CDR2 SFDVKD.

This clone came up once. This sequence joins TRBV9 and TRBJ2-2; 7 nucleotides match TRBD2. V trimming: 1 base; J trimming: 6 bases; junction bases outside the gene matches: 6. Germline V gene lookup returns CDR1 SGDLS and CDR2 YYNGEE. The length of the CDR3 is 15 residues. The CDR3 sequence: CASSVRAGVAGELFF. CDR3 bases: TGTGCCAGCAGCGTAAGGGCGGGAGTAGCCGGGGAGCTGTTTTTT. The whole variable domain, remainder taken from reference TRBV9 and TRBJ2-2, is DSGVTQTPKHLITATGQRVTLRCSPRSGDLSVYWYQQSLDQGLQFLIQYYNGEERAKGNILERFSAQQFPDLHSELNLSSLELGDSALYFCASSVRAGVAGELFFGEGSRLTVL.

This clone was found once. The V gene is TRBV10-2, the J gene TRBJ2-2; D is unresolved. CDR3 length: 17 residues. The germline V gene has CDR1 WSHSY and CDR2 SAAADI. V dropped 2 bases and J dropped 2 bases, with 15 bases sitting between them. CDR3 amino acids: CASSERFGEKNTGELFF. The CDR3 region has the DNA TGCGCCAGCAGTGAGCGTTTTGGAGAAAAAAACACCGGGGAGCTGTTTTTT.

This sequence joins TRBV6-4 and TRBJ1-4, with 7 bases that match TRBD1. This CDR3 is 14 amino acids long. J was trimmed by 6 bases and V by 5 bases; bases with no gene match: 6. Per the germline V gene, CDR1 is MRHNA and CDR2 is SNTAGT. This CDR3 is CASSIDREDEKLFF. The CDR3 DNA is TGTGCCAGCAGTATCGACAGGGAGGATGAAAAACTGTTTTTT.

The rearrangement uses TRBV19 and TRBJ2-5; 10 nucleotides match TRBD2. This CDR3 is built from 15 residues. Germline V gene lookup returns CDR1 LNHDA and CDR2 SQIVND (reference sequence). Germline trimming cut 10 bases from V and 5 bases from J; bases unmatched to any gene: 13. The CDR3 sequence: CATRASGRGDETQYF. DNA of the CDR3: TGTGCCACTAGAGCTAGCGGGAGAGGGGATGAGACCCAGTACTTC.

The chain has TRBV7-2 and TRBJ1-1; tentatively, D is TRBD1 (5 bases). The CDR3 loop spans 14 amino acids. Looked up from germline, CDR1 is SGHTA and CDR2 is FQGNSA. Trimming left V 2 bases short and J 11 bases short, with 18 bases between. CDR3 residues: CASSLNARSRGAFF. CDR3 in DNA: TGTGCCAGCAGCTTAAACGCCAGGTCCCGGGGGGCTTTCTTT.

This chain joins TRBV28 and TRBJ2-3; a possible D gene is TRBD2 (6 bases). Looked up from germline, CDR1 is MDHEN and CDR2 is SYDVKM. V was pared by 4 bases and J by 0 bases, with 29 bases between. The CDR3 is 21 residues long. The CDR3, as DNA: TGTGCCAGCAGTTCACCCGTAGCCGGGACTTCCCCATCCTCTAGCACAGATACGCAGTATTTT. This translates into CASSSPVAGTSPSSSTDTQYF.

The chain uses TRBV21-1 and TRBJ1-3. TRBV21-1 is described as a pseudogene. This CDR3 has 13 amino acids. This chain's CDR3 is CASSSKRGRTIYF. In DNA, the CDR3 is TGTGCCAGCAGCAGCAAGCGGGGGAGGACCATATATTTT.

The chain is built from TRBV2 and TRBJ2-1; D call uncertain. Germline CDR1 SNHLY, CDR2 FYNNEI. The V gene lost 8 bases and the J gene lost 0 bases, with 8 bases spanning the gap. The CDR3 sequence is 13 residues long. The CDR3 here is CASGQSSYNEQFF. CDR3 DNA: TGTGCCAGCGGGCAAAGCTCCTACAATGAGCAGTTCTTC.

This clone came up once. V is TRBV19 and J is TRBJ2-5, with TRBD2 identical over 7 bases. V shed 2 bases, J shed 1 base, and the junction held 4 bases outside the gene matches. The CDR3 is made up of 15 amino acids. Germline V gene sequence: CDR1 LNHDA, CDR2 SQIVND (reference sequence). The DNA for the CDR3 is TGTGCCAGTAGTATAACGACTAGCCCCCAAGAGACCCAGTACTTC. This translates into CASSITTSPQETQYF.

The J gene is TRBJ2-7, the V gene TRBV11-2; weak D call: TRBD2 (6 bases). Looked up from germline, CDR1 is SGHAT and CDR2 is FQNNGV. With 1 base removed from V and 0 bases from J, the gap between germline ends came to 10 bases. The CDR3 spans 15 residues. CDR3 residues: CASSLARGPSYEQYV. For the CDR3, the DNA is TGTGCCAGCAGCTTAGCGCGGGGCCCCTCCTACGAGCAGTACGTC.

The J gene is TRBJ2-5, the V gene TRBV6-2 or TRBV6-3; 10 positions match TRBD1. CDR3 length equals 17 residues. Trimming at V came to 5 bases and at J to 4 bases, leaving 13 bases not matched to a gene. Germline CDR1 MNHEY, CDR2 SVGEGT. CDR3 loop: CASSVHPGTGERETQYF. CDR3 nucleotides: TGTGCCAGCAGTGTACACCCCGGGACAGGGGAGAGAGAGACCCAGTACTTC.

This rearrangement joins TRBV7-7 to TRBJ2-5; maybe TRBD2 (6 bases). In germline, CDR1 is SSHAT, CDR2 FNYEAQ (reference sequence). The V end lost 1 base, the J end lost 3 bases, and 6 bases lay between the germline ends. The CDR3 is 13 amino acids. This CDR3 is CASSLGGKETQYF. The CDR3 DNA reads TGTGCCAGCAGCTTAGGCGGGAAAGAGACCCAGTACTTC.

The rearrangement links TRBV12-5 to TRBJ1-4, with D unresolved. There are 15 residues in the CDR3. Trimming stripped 4 bases from V and 0 bases from J, with 9 bases between. Germline V CDR1 and CDR2: LGHNT, FRNRAP. CDR3: CASGWGDATNEKLFF. CDR3 sequence (DNA): TGTGCTAGTGGTTGGGGAGACGCAACTAATGAAAAACTGTTTTTT.

V gene TRBV9 combines with J gene TRBJ1-2, with D hard to call. Germline V gene sequence: CDR1 SGDLS, CDR2 YYNGEE. The germline V and J ends were trimmed by 0 bases and 0 bases, with 9 bases remaining between them. The CDR3 has 15 residues. This CDR3 reads CASSVGWQTNYGYTF. In DNA, the CDR3 is TGTGCCAGCAGCGTAGGATGGCAGACTAACTATGGCTACACCTTC.

The gene calls are TRBV28 and TRBJ2-5, with 9 positions matching TRBD1. The CDR3 consists of 16 residues. Germline-derived CDR1 and CDR2 are MDHEN and SYDVKM. Germline trimming cut 6 bases from V and 5 bases from J; bases unmatched to any gene: 13. The CDR3 region has the DNA TGTGCCAGCAGCCTGATCCCGGGACAGGGTGGCGAGACCCAGTACTTC. Amino acid sequence: CASSLIPGQGGETQYF.

This clone is a singleton in its sample. This chain links TRBV3-1 (or the pseudogene TRBV3-2) with TRBJ2-1, with 7 positions matching TRBD2. The V segment lost 3 bases and the J segment 7 bases; nucleotides outside the gene matches: 6. CDR1 and CDR2 from the germline V gene are LGHDT and YNNKEL (reference sequence). The CDR3 sequence is 14 residues long. Here the CDR3 reads CASSQEGRGNEQFF. The CDR3 DNA follows: TGTGCCAGCAGCCAGGAAGGGAGGGGAAATGAGCAGTTCTTC.

V gene TRBV18 combines with J gene TRBJ2-1, with 7 bases that match TRBD2. Trimming at V came to 4 bases and at J to 3 bases, leaving 9 bases not matched to a gene. This CDR3 has 16 residues. Germline V gene sequence: CDR1 KGHSH, CDR2 LQKENI. CDR3 region: CASSRRLARDYNEQFF. CDR3 in DNA: TGTGCCAGCTCACGAAGACTAGCAAGGGACTACAATGAGCAGTTCTTC.

The V and J genes are TRBV12-3 or TRBV12-4 and TRBJ1-5, with TRBD1 as a possible D gene (5 bases). With 5 bases removed from V and 3 bases from J, the gap between germline ends came to 8 bases. The CDR3 spans 13 residues. The CDR3 nucleotides are TGTGCCAGCAGTGGGGGGTACAATCAGCCCCAGCATTTT. Protein product: CASSGGYNQPQHF.

CDR3 DNA: TGTGCCTGGTCGTTGGGGAGGGGGAACACTGAAGCTTTCTTT. It specifies CAWSLGRGNTEAFF. The rearrangement uses TRBV30 and TRBJ1-1; a weak D match, TRBD1 (5 bases). The germline V and J ends were trimmed by 5 bases and 1 base, with 14 bases remaining between them. The CDR3 totals 14 residues. Germline lookup yields CDR1 GTSNPN and CDR2 SVGIG (reference sequence). Full variable domain (remainder filled in from reference TRBV30 and TRBJ1-1): SQTIHQWPATLVQPVGSPLSLECTVEGTSNPNLYWYRQAAGRGLQLLFYSVGIGQISSEVPQNLSASRPQDRQFILSSKKLLLSDSGFYLCAWSLGRGNTEAFFGQGTRLTVV.

This clone was found a few times. The rearrangement joins TRBV30 to TRBJ1-5, with D tentatively TRBD1 (6 bases). V was trimmed by 0 bases and J by 5 bases, leaving 8 bases between them. The CDR3 has 13 residues. Germline V gene lookup returns CDR1 GTSNPN and CDR2 SVGIG (reference sequence). The CDR3 nucleotides read TGTGCCTGGAGTGTACAGGGCCATCAGCCCCAGCATTTT. Protein product: CAWSVQGHQPQHF.

V is TRBV7-2 and J is TRBJ1-2, with 7 bases fitting TRBD1. The CDR3 is 13 residues long. After removal of 4 bases from V and 8 bases from J, the junction contained 7 bases not matched to a gene. The germline V gene has CDR1 SGHTA and CDR2 FQGNSA. As DNA, the CDR3 is TGTGCCAGCAGCTCAGGGGGGACCATGGGCTACACCTTC. This translates into CASSSGGTMGYTF.

The table lists this clone with a count of one. The genes are TRBV27 and TRBJ2-1, with a possible D match to TRBD2 (5 bases). V was clipped by 8 bases and J by 7 bases, with 18 bases between them. CDR3 size: 14 residues. Germline CDR1 MNHEY, CDR2 SMNVEV (reference sequence). This CDR3 is CASAWIARGNEQFF. The CDR3 coding sequence is TGTGCCAGCGCCTGGATAGCTCGGGGAAATGAGCAGTTCTTC.